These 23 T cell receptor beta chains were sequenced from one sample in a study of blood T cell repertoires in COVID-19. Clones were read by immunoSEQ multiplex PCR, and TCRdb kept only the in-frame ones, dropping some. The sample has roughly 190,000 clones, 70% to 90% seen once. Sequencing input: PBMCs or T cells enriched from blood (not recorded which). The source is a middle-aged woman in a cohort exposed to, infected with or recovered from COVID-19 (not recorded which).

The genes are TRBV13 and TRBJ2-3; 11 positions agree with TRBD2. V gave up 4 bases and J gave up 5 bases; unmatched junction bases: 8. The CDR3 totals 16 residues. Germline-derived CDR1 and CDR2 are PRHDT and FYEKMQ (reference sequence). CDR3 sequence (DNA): TGTGCCAGCAGCTACGGGACTAGCGGAAGGGGAGATACGCAGTATTTT. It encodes CASSYGTSGRGDTQYF.

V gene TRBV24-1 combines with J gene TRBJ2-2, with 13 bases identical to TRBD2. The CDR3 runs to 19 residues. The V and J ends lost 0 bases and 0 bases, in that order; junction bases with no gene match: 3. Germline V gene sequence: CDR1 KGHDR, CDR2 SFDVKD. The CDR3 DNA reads TGTGCCACCAGTGATTTGACCGGACTAGCGGGAGCGAACACCGGGGAGCTGTTTTTT. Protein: CATSDLTGLAGANTGELFF.

The CDR3 region is CASSWGDGGGGYEQYF. The CDR3 bases are TGTGCCAGCAGCTGGGGGGATGGAGGTGGAGGCTACGAGCAGTACTTC. This rearrangement joins TRBV11-2 to TRBJ2-7, with a tentative D call TRBD2 (6 bases). V was trimmed by 4 bases and J by 3 bases, leaving 19 bases between them. This CDR3 has 16 residues. Germline V gene data show CDR1 as SGHAT and CDR2 as FQNNGV.

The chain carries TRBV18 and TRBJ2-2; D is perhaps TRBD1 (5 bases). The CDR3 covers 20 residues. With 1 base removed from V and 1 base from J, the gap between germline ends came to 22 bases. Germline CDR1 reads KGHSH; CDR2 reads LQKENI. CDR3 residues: CASSPRAVAGPTMNTGELFF. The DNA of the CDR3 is TGTGCCAGCTCACCACGGGCGGTCGCAGGGCCAACCATGAACACCGGGGAGCTGTTTTTT.

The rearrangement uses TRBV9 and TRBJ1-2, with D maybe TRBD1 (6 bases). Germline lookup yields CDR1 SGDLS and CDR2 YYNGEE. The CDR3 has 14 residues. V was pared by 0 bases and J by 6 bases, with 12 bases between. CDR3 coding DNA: TGTGCCAGCAGCGTAGAGGTAGGGGGGGATGGCTACACCTTC. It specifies CASSVEVGGDGYTF.

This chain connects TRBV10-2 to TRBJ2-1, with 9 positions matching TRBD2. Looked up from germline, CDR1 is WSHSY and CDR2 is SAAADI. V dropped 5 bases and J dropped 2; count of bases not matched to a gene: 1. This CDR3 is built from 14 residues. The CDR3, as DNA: TGCGCCAGCAGTCAGCGGGGGGCCTACAATGAGCAGTTCTTC. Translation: CASSQRGAYNEQFF.

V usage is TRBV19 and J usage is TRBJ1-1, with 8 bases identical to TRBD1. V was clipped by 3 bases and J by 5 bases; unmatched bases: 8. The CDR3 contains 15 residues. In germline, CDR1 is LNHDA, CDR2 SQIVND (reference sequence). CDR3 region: CASSILVQGVTEAFF. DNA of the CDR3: TGTGCCAGTAGTATCCTCGTACAGGGGGTAACTGAAGCTTTCTTT.

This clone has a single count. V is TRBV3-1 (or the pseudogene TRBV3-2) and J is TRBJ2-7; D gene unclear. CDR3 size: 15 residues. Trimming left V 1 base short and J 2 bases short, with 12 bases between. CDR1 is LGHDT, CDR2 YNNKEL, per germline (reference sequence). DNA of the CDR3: TGTGCCAGCAGCCAAGGGCCAGGCGTAGCCTACGAGCAGTACTTC. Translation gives CASSQGPGVAYEQYF.

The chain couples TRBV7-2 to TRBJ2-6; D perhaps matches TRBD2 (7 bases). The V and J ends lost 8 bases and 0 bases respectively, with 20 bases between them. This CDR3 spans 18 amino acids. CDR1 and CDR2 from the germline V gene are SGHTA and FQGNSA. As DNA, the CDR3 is TGTGCCAGCTCCCGCGGGGGCCGATTTCCCTCTGGGGCCAACGTCCTGACTTTC. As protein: CASSRGGRFPSGANVLTF. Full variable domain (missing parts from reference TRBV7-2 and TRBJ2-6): GAGVSQSPSNKVTEKGKDVELRCDPISGHTALYWYRQSLGQGLEFLIYFQGNSAPDKSGLPSDRFSAERTGGSVSTLTIQRTQQEDSAVYLCASSRGGRFPSGANVLTFGAGSRLTVL.

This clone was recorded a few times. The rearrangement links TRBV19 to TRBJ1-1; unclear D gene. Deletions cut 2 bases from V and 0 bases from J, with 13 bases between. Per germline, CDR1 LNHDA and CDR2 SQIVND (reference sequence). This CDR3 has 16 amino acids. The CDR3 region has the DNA TGTGCCAGTAGTATACCGCCGCGGCGGATGAACACTGAAGCTTTCTTT. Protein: CASSIPPRRMNTEAFF.

The CDR3 reads CASSWAPGSEQYF. CDR3 nucleotide sequence: TGCGCCAGCAGCTGGGCCCCGGGGAGCGAGCAGTACTTC. The genes are TRBV5-1 and TRBJ2-7; D is possibly TRBD2 (5 bases). This CDR3 region has 13 residues. V was trimmed by 3 bases and J by 6 bases, leaving 13 bases between them. Germline V lookup: CDR1 SGHRS, CDR2 YFSETQ.

The CDR3 nucleotides are TGTGCCAGCAGTCCCGGAGGTAGAGCCCCTCAAGAGACCCAGTACTTC. It yields the protein CASSPGGRAPQETQYF. The genes are TRBV27 and TRBJ2-5; maybe TRBD2 (5 bases). The CDR3 extends over 16 amino acids. Trimming shortened V by 5 bases and J by 2 bases, and 18 bases separated the two germline ends. Germline assignment: CDR1 MNHEY and CDR2 SMNVEV (reference sequence).

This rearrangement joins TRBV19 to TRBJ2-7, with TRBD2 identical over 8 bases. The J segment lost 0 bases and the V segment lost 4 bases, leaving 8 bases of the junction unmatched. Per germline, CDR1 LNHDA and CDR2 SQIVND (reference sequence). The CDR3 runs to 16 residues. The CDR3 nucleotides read TGTGCCAGTAGTACCCCCGGGAGGGAGAGCTCCTACGAGCAGTACTTC. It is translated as CASSTPGRESSYEQYF.

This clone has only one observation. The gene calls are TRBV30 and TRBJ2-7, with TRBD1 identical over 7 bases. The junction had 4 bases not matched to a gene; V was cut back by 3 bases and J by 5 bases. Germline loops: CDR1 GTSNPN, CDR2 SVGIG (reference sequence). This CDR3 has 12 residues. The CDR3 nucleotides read TGTGCCTGGAGGAGGGGGCCCCACGAGCAGTACTTC. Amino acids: CAWRRGPHEQYF.

CDR3 coding DNA: TGTGCCAGTAGTATAGGGGCCTCCTATAATTCACCCCTCCACTTT. This gives the protein CASSIGASYNSPLHF. This chain connects TRBV19 to TRBJ1-6; D call uncertain. Per germline, CDR1 LNHDA and CDR2 SQIVND (reference sequence). The V gene lost 1 base and the J gene lost 0 bases, with 4 bases spanning the gap. The CDR3 has 15 amino acids.

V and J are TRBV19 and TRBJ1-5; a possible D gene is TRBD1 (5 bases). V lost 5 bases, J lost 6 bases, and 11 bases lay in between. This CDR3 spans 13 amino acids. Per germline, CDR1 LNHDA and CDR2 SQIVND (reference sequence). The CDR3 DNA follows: TGTGCCAGTAGTGGGGGGGTGGGTCAGCCCCAGCATTTT. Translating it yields CASSGGVGQPQHF.

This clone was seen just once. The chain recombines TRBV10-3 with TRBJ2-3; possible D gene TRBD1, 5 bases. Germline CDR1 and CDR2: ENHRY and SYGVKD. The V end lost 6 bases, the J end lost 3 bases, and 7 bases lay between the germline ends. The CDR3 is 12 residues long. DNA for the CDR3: TGTGCCATCAGGGCAGGGACAGATACGCAGTATTTT. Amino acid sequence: CAIRAGTDTQYF.

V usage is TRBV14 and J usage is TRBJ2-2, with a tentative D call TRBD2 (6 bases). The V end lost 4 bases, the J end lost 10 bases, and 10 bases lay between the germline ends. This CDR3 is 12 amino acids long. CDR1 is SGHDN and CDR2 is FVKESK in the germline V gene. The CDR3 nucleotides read TGTGCCAGCAGCCCCGGGGGAGAGGAGCTGTTTTTT. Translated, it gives CASSPGGEELFF.

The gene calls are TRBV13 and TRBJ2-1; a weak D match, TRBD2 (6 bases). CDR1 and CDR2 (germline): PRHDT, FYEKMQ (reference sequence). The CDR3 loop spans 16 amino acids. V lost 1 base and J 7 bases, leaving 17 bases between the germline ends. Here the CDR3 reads CASSLVPAGGGNEQFF. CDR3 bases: TGTGCCAGCAGCTTAGTTCCAGCTGGGGGAGGAAATGAGCAGTTCTTC.

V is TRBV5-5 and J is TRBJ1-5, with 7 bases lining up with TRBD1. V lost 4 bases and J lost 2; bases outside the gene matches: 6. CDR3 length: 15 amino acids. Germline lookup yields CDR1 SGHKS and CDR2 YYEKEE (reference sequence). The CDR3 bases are TGTGCCAGCAGCATAGCAGGGGGTGGCAATCAGCCCCAGCATTTT. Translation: CASSIAGGGNQPQHF.

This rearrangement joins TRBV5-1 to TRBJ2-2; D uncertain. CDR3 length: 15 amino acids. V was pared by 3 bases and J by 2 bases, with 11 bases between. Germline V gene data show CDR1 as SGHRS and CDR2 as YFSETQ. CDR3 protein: CASSSVLGNTGELFF. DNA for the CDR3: TGCGCCAGCAGCTCCGTTCTAGGAAACACCGGGGAGCTGTTTTTT.

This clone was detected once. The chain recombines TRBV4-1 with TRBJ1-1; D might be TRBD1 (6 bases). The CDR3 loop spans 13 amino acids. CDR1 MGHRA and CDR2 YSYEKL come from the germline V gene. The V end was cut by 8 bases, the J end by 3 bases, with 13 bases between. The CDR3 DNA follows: TGCGCCAGCTCCCCGGGGGGCGACACTGAAGCTTTCTTT. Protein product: CASSPGGDTEAFF.

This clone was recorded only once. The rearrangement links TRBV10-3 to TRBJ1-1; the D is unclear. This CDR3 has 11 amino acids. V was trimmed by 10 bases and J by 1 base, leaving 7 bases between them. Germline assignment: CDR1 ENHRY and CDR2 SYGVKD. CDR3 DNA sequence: TGTGCCACGAAACAGAACACTGAAGCTTTCTTT. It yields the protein CATKQNTEAFF.